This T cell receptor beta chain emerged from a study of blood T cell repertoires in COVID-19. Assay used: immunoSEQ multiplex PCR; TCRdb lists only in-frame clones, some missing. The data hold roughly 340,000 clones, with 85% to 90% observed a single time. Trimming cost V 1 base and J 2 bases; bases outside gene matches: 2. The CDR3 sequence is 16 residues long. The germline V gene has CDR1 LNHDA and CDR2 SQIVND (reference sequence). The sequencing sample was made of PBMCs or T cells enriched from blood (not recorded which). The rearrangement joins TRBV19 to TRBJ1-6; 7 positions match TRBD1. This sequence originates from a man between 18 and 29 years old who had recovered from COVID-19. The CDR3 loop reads CASSIGGGTYNSPLHF. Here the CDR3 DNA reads TGTGCCAGTAGTATAGGAGGGGGCACCTATAATTCACCCCTCCACTTT.